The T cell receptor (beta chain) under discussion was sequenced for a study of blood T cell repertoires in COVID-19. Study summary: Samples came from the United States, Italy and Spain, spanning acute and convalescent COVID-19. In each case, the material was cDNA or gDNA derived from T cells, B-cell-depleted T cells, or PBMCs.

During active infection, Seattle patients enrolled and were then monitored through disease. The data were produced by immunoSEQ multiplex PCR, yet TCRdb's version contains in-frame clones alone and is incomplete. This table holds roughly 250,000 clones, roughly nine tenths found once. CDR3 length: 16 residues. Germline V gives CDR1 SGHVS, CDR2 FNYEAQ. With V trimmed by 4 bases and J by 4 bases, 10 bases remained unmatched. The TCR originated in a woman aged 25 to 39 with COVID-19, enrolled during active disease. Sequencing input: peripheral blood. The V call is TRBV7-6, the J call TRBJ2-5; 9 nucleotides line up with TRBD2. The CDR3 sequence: CASSSRGGASGETQYF. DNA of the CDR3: TGTGCCAGCAGCTCCCGCGGGGGGGCCTCAGGAGAGACCCAGTACTTC.